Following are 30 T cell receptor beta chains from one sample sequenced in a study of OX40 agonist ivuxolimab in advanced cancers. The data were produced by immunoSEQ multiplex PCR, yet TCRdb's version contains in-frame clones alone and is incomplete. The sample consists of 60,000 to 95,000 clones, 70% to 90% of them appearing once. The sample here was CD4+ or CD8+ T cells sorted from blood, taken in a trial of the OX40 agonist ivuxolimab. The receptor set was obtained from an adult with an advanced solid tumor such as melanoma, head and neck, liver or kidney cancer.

Written as DNA, the CDR3 is TGTGCCAGCAGTGGATACGGGACGACCGAGCAGTACTTC. Its protein is CASSGYGTTEQYF. This chain links TRBV25-1 with TRBJ2-7; D may correspond to TRBD1 or TRBD2 (5 bases each). Looked up from germline, CDR1 is MGHDK and CDR2 is SYGVNS. The CDR3 runs 13 residues. V was cut by 4 bases and J by 6 bases, with 13 bases left in between.

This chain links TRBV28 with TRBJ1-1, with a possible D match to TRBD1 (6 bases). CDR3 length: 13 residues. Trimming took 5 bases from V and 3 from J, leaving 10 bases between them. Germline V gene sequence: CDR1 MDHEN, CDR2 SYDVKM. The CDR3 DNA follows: TGTGCCAGCAGTACAGGGTATTACACTGAAGCTTTCTTT. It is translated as CASSTGYYTEAFF. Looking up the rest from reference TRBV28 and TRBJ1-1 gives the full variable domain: DVKVTQSSRYLVKRTGEKVFLECVQDMDHENMFWYRQDPGLGLRLIYFSYDVKMKEKGDIPEGYSVSREKKERFSLILESASTNQTSMYLCASSTGYYTEAFFGQGTRLTVV.

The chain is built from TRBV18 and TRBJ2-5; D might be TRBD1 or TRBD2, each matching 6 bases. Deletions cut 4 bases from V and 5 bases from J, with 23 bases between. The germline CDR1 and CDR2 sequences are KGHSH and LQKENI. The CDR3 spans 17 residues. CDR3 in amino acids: CASSRRTEGGLGETQYF. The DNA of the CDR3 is TGTGCCAGCTCACGACGGACTGAGGGGGGCTTGGGTGAGACCCAGTACTTC.

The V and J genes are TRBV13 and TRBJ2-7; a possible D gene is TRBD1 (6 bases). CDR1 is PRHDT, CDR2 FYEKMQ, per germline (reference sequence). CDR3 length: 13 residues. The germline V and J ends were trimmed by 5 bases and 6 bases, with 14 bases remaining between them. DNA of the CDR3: TGTGCCAGCAGCCTTGGCAGGGGTTTCGAGCAGTACTTC. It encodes CASSLGRGFEQYF.

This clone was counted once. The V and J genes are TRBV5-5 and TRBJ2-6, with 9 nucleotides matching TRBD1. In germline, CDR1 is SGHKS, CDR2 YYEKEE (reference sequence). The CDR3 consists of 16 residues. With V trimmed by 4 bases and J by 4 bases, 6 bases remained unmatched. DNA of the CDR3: TGTGCCAGCAGCCAGAGACAGGGGGTCGGGGCCAACGTCCTGACTTTC. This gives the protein CASSQRQGVGANVLTF.

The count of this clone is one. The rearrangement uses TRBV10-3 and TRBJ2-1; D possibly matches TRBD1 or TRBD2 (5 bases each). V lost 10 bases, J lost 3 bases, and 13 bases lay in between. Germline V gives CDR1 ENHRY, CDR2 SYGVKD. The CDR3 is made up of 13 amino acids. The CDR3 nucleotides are TGTGCCACCATGGGACGGAACTACAATGAGCAGTTCTTC. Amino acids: CATMGRNYNEQFF.

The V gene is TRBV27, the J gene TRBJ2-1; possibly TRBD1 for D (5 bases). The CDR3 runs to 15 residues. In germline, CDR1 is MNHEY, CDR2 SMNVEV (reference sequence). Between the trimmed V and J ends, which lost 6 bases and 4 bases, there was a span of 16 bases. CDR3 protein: CASSRTLRQYNEQFF. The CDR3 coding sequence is TGTGCCAGCAGCCGAACACTCCGACAGTACAATGAGCAGTTCTTC.

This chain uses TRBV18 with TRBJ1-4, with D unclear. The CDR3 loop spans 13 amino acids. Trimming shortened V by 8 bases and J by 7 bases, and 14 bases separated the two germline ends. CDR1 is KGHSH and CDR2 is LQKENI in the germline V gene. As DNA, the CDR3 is TGTGCCAGCGGCGGTTCGAGTGGTGAAAAACTGTTTTTT. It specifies CASGGSSGEKLFF.

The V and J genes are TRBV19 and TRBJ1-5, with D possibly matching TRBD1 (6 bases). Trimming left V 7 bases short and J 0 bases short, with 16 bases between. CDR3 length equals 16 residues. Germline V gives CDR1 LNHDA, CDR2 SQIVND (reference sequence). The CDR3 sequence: CASTLTGGYSNQPQHF. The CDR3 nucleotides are TGTGCCAGTACCCTTACGGGGGGCTATAGCAATCAGCCCCAGCATTTT.

The CDR3 nucleotides are TGTGCCAGTACCTCTAGCGGTCACACAGATACGCAGTATTTT. This codes for CASTSSGHTDTQYF. The chain employs TRBV19 and TRBJ2-3; 7 bases align to TRBD2. The germline gives CDR1 LNHDA, CDR2 SQIVND (reference sequence). V shed 7 bases and J 2 bases; nucleotides not matched to a gene: 6. The CDR3 is 14 residues long.

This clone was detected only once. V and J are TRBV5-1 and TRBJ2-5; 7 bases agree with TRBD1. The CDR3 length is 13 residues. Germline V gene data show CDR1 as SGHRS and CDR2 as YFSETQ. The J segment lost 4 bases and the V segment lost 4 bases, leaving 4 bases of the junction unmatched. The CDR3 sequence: CASSPGQIETQYF. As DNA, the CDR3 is TGCGCCAGCAGCCCGGGACAGATAGAGACCCAGTACTTC.

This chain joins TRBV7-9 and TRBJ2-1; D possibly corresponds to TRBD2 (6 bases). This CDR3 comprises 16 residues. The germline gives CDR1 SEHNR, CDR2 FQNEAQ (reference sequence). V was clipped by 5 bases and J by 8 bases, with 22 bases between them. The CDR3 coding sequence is TGTGCCAGCAGCCCACCTCCGGGACTTACATACGATGAGCAGTTCTTC. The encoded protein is CASSPPPGLTYDEQFF. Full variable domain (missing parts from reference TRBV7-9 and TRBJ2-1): DTGVSQNPRHKITKRGQNVTFRCDPISEHNRLYWYRQTLGQGPEFLTYFQNEAQLEKSRLLSDRFSAERPKGSFSTLEIQRTEQGDSAMYLCASSPPPGLTYDEQFFGPGTRLTVL.

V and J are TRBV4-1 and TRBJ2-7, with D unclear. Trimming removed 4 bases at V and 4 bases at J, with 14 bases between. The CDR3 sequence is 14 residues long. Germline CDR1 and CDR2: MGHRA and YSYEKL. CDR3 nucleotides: TGCGCCAGCAGCCCCCCCTGGGTTCTTTACGAGCAGTACTTC. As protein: CASSPPWVLYEQYF.

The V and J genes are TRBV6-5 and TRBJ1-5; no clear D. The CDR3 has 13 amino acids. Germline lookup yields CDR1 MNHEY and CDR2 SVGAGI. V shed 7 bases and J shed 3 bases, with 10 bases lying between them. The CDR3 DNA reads TGTGCCAGCACCAACAGAGACAATCAGCCCCAGCATTTT. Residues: CASTNRDNQPQHF.

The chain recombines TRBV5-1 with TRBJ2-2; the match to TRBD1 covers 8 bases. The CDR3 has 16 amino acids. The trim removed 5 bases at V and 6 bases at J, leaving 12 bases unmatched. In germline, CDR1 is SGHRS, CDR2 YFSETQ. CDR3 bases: TGCGCCAGCAGTCGCTCTAGCAGGGGGCTTGCCGGGGAGCTGTTTTTT. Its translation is CASSRSSRGLAGELFF.

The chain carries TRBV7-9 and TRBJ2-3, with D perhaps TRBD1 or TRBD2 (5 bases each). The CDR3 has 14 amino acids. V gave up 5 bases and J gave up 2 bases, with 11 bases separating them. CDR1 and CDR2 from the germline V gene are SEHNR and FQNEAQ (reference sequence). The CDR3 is CASSPGPFTDTQYF. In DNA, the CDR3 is TGTGCCAGCAGCCCGGGGCCTTTCACAGATACGCAGTATTTT.

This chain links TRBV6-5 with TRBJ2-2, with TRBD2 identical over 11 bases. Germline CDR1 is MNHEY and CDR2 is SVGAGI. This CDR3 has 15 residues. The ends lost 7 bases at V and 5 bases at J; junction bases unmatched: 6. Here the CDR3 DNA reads TGTGCCAGCATCCCCCTAGCGGGAGGTACCGGGGAGCTGTTTTTT. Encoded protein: CASIPLAGGTGELFF.

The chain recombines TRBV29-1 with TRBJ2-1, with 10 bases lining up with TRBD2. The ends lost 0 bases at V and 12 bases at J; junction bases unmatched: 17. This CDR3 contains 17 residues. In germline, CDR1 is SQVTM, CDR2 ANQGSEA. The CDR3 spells CSVEEGPVLAGGLGQFF. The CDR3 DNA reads TGCAGCGTTGAAGAAGGCCCCGTGTTAGCGGGAGGTTTGGGGCAGTTCTTC.

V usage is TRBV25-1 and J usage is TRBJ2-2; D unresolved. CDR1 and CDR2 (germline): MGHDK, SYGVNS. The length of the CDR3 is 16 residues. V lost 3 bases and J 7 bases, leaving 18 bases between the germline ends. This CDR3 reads CASSELPPIAVGELFF. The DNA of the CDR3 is TGTGCCAGCAGTGAGCTCCCACCCATAGCCGTCGGGGAGCTGTTTTTT. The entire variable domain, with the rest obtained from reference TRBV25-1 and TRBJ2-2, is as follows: EADIYQTPRYLVIGTGKKITLECSQTMGHDKMYWYQQDPGMELHLIHYSYGVNSTEKGDLSSESTVSRIRTEHFPLTLESARPSHTSQYLCASSELPPIAVGELFFGEGSRLTVL.

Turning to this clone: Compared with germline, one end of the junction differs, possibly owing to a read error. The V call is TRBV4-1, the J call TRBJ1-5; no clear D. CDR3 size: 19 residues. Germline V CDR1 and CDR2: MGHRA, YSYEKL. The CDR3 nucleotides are TGCGCCAGCAGCAAAGATCTTAGAGAAACCCTTCATAGCAATCAGCCCCAGCATTTT. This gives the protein CASSKDLRETLHSNQPQHF.

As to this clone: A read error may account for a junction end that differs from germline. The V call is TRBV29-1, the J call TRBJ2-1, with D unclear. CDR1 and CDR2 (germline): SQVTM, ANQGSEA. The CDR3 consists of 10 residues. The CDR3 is CSVEGLPPLF. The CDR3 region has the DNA TGCAGCGTTGAAGGCTTACCCCCGCTCTTC.

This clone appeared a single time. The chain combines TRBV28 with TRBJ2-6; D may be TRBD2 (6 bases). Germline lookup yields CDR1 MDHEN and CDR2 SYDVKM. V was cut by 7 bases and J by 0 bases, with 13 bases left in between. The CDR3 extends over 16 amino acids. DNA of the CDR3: TGTGCCAGCACCGGGACTCGGAGCTCTGGGGCCAACGTCCTGACTTTC. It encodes CASTGTRSSGANVLTF.

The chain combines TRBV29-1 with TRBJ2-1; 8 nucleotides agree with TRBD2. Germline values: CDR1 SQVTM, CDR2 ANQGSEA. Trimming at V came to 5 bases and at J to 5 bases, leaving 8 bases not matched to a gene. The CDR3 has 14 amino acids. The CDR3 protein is CSVFGGRQDNEQFF. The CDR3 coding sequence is TGCAGCGTTTTTGGCGGGAGGCAGGACAATGAGCAGTTCTTC.

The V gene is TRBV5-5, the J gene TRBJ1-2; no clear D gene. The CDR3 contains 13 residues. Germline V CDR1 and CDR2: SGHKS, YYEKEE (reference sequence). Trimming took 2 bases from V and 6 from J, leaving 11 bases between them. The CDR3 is CASSFSNRHGYTF. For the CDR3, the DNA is TGTGCCAGCAGCTTCTCAAATCGGCATGGCTACACCTTC.

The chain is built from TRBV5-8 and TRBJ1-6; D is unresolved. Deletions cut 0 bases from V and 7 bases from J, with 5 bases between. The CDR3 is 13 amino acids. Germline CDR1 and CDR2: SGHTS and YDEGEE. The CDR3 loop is CASSLAPNSPLHF. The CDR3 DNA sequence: TGTGCCAGCAGCTTGGCCCCGAATTCACCCCTCCACTTT.

In DNA form, the CDR3 reads TGTGCCAGTAGTCGGACGCACTTCACAGATACGCAGTATTTT. Residues: CASSRTHFTDTQYF. This chain connects TRBV19 to TRBJ2-3; no clear D gene. The CDR3 length is 14 residues. V lost 5 bases, J lost 2 bases, and 11 bases lay in between. Germline lookup yields CDR1 LNHDA and CDR2 SQIVND (reference sequence). Supplemented by reference TRBV19 and TRBJ2-3, the full variable domain reads DGGITQSPKYLFRKEGQNVTLSCEQNLNHDAMYWYRQDPGQGLRLIYYSQIVNDFQKGDIAEGYSVSREKKESFPLTVTSAQKNPTAFYLCASSRTHFTDTQYFGPGTRLTVL.

This CDR3 is CASSAGRRVTDTQYF. CDR3 in DNA: TGTGCCAGCAGTGCGGGCAGGAGGGTGACAGATACGCAGTATTTT. The J gene is TRBJ2-3, the V gene TRBV2; TRBD2 is a possible D gene (6 bases). The CDR3 is made up of 15 amino acids. CDR1 SNHLY and CDR2 FYNNEI come from the germline V gene. V gave up 4 bases and J gave up 3 bases, with 14 bases separating them.

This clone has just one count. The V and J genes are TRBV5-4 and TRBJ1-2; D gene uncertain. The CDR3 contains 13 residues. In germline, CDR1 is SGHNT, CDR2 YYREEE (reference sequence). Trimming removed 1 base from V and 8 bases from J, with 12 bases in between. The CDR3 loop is CASSLIGPQGYTF. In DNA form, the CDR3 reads TGTGCCAGCAGCTTGATCGGGCCGCAGGGCTACACCTTC.

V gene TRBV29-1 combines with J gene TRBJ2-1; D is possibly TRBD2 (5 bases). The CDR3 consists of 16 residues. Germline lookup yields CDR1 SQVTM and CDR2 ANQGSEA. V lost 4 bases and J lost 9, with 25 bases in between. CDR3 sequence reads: CSVGTVAGGTISEQFF. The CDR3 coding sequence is TGCAGCGTTGGAACCGTAGCCGGAGGTACGATCAGTGAGCAGTTCTTC.

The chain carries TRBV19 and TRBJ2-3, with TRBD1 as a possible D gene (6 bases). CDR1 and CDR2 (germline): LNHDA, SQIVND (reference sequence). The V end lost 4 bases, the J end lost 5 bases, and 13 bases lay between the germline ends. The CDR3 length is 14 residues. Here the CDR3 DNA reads TGTGCCAGTAGTACCTCCTTACAGGGAGATACGCAGTATTTT. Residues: CASSTSLQGDTQYF. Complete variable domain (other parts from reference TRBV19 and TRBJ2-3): DGGITQSPKYLFRKEGQNVTLSCEQNLNHDAMYWYRQDPGQGLRLIYYSQIVNDFQKGDIAEGYSVSREKKESFPLTVTSAQKNPTAFYLCASSTSLQGDTQYFGPGTRLTVL.